The 31 T cell receptor beta chains listed next were all sequenced from one sample in a study of CD8 T cells in ankylosing spondylitis. TCRdb redid the calling of the 5' RACE reads with MiXCR, one entry per CDR3 protein. The table lists about 160,000 distinct CDR3 sequences, roughly 10% of them singletons. Sequencing used blood, either unsorted or a sorted T cell fraction (not recorded which). The receptors come from a female donor with ankylosing spondylitis or in good health (not recorded which).

This clonotype was seen repeatedly, ten times or more. The V and J genes are TRBV29-1 and TRBJ2-1; no clear D. The V gene's germline CDR1 is SQVTM and CDR2 ANQGSEA. Deletions cut 4 bases from V and 6 bases from J, with 13 bases between. This CDR3 contains 13 residues. The CDR3 reads CSVALQAANEQFF. In nucleotides, the CDR3 is TGCAGCGTTGCACTTCAGGCCGCCAATGAGCAGTTCTTC.

This clonotype was seen many times. The chain links TRBV5-5 to TRBJ2-1; D gene uncertain. The CDR3 sequence is 12 residues long. The V and J ends lost 4 bases and 5 bases respectively, with 7 bases between them. Germline CDR1 reads SGHKS; CDR2 reads YYEKEE (reference sequence). CDR3 residues: CASSRLDNEQFF. CDR3 sequence (DNA): TGTGCCAGCAGCCGACTTGACAATGAGCAGTTCTTC.

The chain recombines TRBV7-2 with TRBJ2-5, with 8 bases fitting TRBD1. The CDR3 loop spans 15 amino acids. Germline V gene sequence: CDR1 SGHTA, CDR2 FQGNSA. V trimming: 4 bases; J trimming: 6 bases; junction bases outside the gene matches: 10. The DNA of the CDR3 is TGTGCCAGCAGCTCTAGGTGGACAGGGAAGAAGACCCAGTACTTC. Protein product: CASSSRWTGKKTQYF.

The chain recombines TRBV5-4 with TRBJ2-3, with TRBD2 as a possible D gene (6 bases). The ends were cut back, 3 bases at V and 1 base at J, with 9 bases in the middle. Germline CDR1 is SGHNT and CDR2 is YYREEE (reference sequence). The CDR3 is 14 amino acids. DNA of the CDR3: TGTGCCAGCAGCTCCGGGGGACGCACAGATACGCAGTATTTT. Translating gives CASSSGGRTDTQYF.

The J gene is TRBJ2-1, the V gene TRBV2, with TRBD1 as a possible D gene (5 bases). Germline V gene data show CDR1 as SNHLY and CDR2 as FYNNEI. The V end lost 8 bases, the J end lost 3 bases, and 11 bases lay between the germline ends. This CDR3 region has 13 residues. The DNA for the CDR3 is TGTGCCAGCGCGCCGACAGTCTACAATGAGCAGTTCTTC. Protein sequence: CASAPTVYNEQFF. Together with reference TRBV2 and TRBJ2-1, the CDR3 gives the full variable domain: EPEVTQTPSHQVTQMGQEVILRCVPISNHLYFYWYRQILGQKVEFLVSFYNNEISEKSEIFDDQFSVERPDGSNFTLKIRSTKLEDSAMYFCASAPTVYNEQFFGPGTRLTVL.

This clonotype was seen ten or more times. The CDR3 bases are TGCGCCAGCAGCCAAGGTCGAGGCGGACGCTACGAGCAGTACTTC. Translated: CASSQGRGGRYEQYF. The chain carries TRBV4-3 and TRBJ2-7; no definite D call. From germline, CDR1 is LGHNA and CDR2 YSLEER. The V and J ends lost 1 base and 3 bases respectively, with 13 bases between them. The CDR3 runs 15 residues.

This clonotype has just a few counts. The chain employs TRBV7-2 and TRBJ2-7; D tentatively fits TRBD1 or TRBD2 (5 bases each). Germline-derived CDR1 and CDR2 are SGHTA and FQGNSA. V lost 5 bases and J 7 bases, leaving 18 bases between the germline ends. This CDR3 comprises 14 residues. The CDR3 sequence is CASSDRLDWGEQYF. CDR3 nucleotides: TGTGCCAGCAGCGACCGCCTAGACTGGGGGGAGCAGTACTTC. Supplemented by reference TRBV7-2 and TRBJ2-7, the full variable domain reads GAGVSQSPSNKVTEKGKDVELRCDPISGHTALYWYRQSLGQGLEFLIYFQGNSAPDKSGLPSDRFSAERTGGSVSTLTIQRTQQEDSAVYLCASSDRLDWGEQYFGPGTRLTVT.

The table lists this clonotype with many counts. V and J are TRBV3-1 and TRBJ2-7; TRBD1 is a possible D gene (5 bases). Germline V gene data show CDR1 as LGHDT and CDR2 as YNNKEL (reference sequence). This CDR3 is 15 amino acids long. Trimming pared 0 bases from V and 3 bases from J, leaving 12 bases between. CDR3 loop: CASSQDQGVVYEQYF. The DNA of the CDR3 is TGTGCCAGCAGCCAAGATCAAGGGGTGGTCTACGAGCAGTACTTC.

This clonotype has at least ten counts. The J gene is TRBJ1-2, the V gene TRBV12-3 or TRBV12-4; maybe TRBD1 (6 bases). V was shortened by 5 bases and J by 6 bases, with 16 bases between the two germline ends. The CDR3 sequence is 14 residues long. The CDR3 spells CASSVSTGYNGYTF. DNA of the CDR3: TGTGCCAGCAGTGTATCCACAGGGTATAATGGCTACACCTTC.

The CDR3 DNA is TGTGCCAGCAGTTTGATAACTAGAGGGTCCAATGAGCAGTTCTTC. It translates to CASSLITRGSNEQFF. The chain couples TRBV27 to TRBJ2-1, with D tentatively TRBD2 (5 bases). Germline CDR1 MNHEY, CDR2 SMNVEV (reference sequence). The germline V and J ends were trimmed by 3 bases and 6 bases, with 15 bases remaining between them. The CDR3 contains 15 residues.

This sequence joins TRBV9 and TRBJ1-5, with a weak D call TRBD1 (5 bases). Per germline, CDR1 SGDLS and CDR2 YYNGEE. The V end lost 7 bases, the J end lost 7 bases, and 12 bases lay between the germline ends. This CDR3 spans 12 amino acids. This chain's CDR3 is CASGGRGQPQHF. The CDR3 nucleotides read TGTGCCAGCGGGGGACGTGGCCAGCCCCAGCATTTT.

This clonotype was counted at least ten times. The chain has TRBV12-3 or TRBV12-4 and TRBJ2-2; D is undetermined. V was cut by 3 bases and J by 10 bases, with 9 bases left in between. There are 12 residues in the CDR3. CDR3 coding DNA: TGTGCCAGCAGTTTTTCGGCGGCGGAGCTGTTTTTT. Translating it yields CASSFSAAELFF.

This sequence joins TRBV7-2 and TRBJ2-1; the match to TRBD2 covers 9 bases. Germline V gene sequence: CDR1 SGHTA, CDR2 FQGNSA. Unmatched junction bases numbered 14, after V lost 6 bases and J lost 14 bases. The length of the CDR3 is 14 residues. CDR3 nucleotide sequence: TGTGCCAGCAGAACGTTAGCGGGAGTGGAGGGAGAGTTCTTC. It is translated as CASRTLAGVEGEFF.

This clonotype has just a few counts. The chain is built from TRBV6-2 or TRBV6-3 and TRBJ2-7; 9 bases match TRBD1. The CDR3 totals 16 residues. From germline, CDR1 is MNHEY and CDR2 SVGEGT. The junction had 13 bases not matched to a gene; V was cut back by 7 bases and J by 3 bases. Here the CDR3 reads CASNYVAGQGFYEQYF. The CDR3 region has the DNA TGTGCCAGCAACTATGTCGCGGGACAGGGATTCTACGAGCAGTACTTC.

V is TRBV20-1 and J is TRBJ2-1, with 9 bases identical to TRBD2. V dropped 1 base and J dropped 7; count of bases not matched to a gene: 8. The CDR3 is 15 amino acids. CDR1 DFQATT and CDR2 SNEGSKA come from the germline V gene (reference sequence). This chain's CDR3 is CSARGEREVVNEQFF. The CDR3 DNA sequence: TGCAGTGCTAGAGGTGAGCGGGAGGTGGTGAATGAGCAGTTCTTC.

At least ten counts were recorded for this clonotype. The V and J genes are TRBV6-5 and TRBJ2-3; 11 nucleotides align to TRBD2. J was trimmed by 0 bases and V by 4 bases; bases with no gene match: 6. Germline V lookup: CDR1 MNHEY, CDR2 SVGAGI. CDR3 length equals 17 residues. The CDR3 loop is CASSSLAGGTSTDTQYF. Here the CDR3 DNA reads TGTGCCAGCAGTTCTCTAGCGGGAGGCACCAGCACAGATACGCAGTATTTT.

This chain connects TRBV12-3 or TRBV12-4 to TRBJ2-7; D gene unclear. The CDR3 sequence is 14 residues long. V was trimmed by 3 bases and J by 5 bases, leaving 14 bases between them. The DNA for the CDR3 is TGTGCCAGCAGTTTCAGCGCCCCGGGTAACGAGCAGTACTTC. Its protein is CASSFSAPGNEQYF.

About this clonotype: Sequence at one end of the junction differs from germline and may be a read error. The chain employs TRBV12-3 or TRBV12-4 and TRBJ2-2; weak D call: TRBD2 (5 bases). The CDR3 has 13 residues. The CDR3 bases are TGTGCCACCGGGCCTCTCCCTTCCGGGAAGCTGTTTTTT. This gives the protein CATGPLPSGKLFF.

There are a few counts of this clonotype. The chain carries TRBV5-1 and TRBJ2-7; no clear D. The CDR3 is made up of 13 amino acids. V was pared by 0 bases and J by 2 bases, with 6 bases between. CDR1 is SGHRS, CDR2 YFSETQ, per germline. The CDR3, as DNA: TGCGCCAGCAGCTTGGGGGAACCCTACGAGCAGTACTTC. Encoded protein: CASSLGEPYEQYF.

This clonotype has just a few counts. The chain couples TRBV28 to TRBJ2-6; D remains ambiguous. The V end lost 6 bases, the J end lost 0 bases, and 15 bases lay between the germline ends. The CDR3 covers 17 residues. In germline, CDR1 is MDHEN, CDR2 SYDVKM. CDR3 nucleotide sequence: TGTGCCAGCAGATCCCAGTGGACCCCCTCTGGGGCCAACGTCCTGACTTTC. Translating it yields CASRSQWTPSGANVLTF.

The chain links TRBV30 to TRBJ2-1; 10 nucleotides agree with TRBD2. Unmatched junction bases numbered 4, after V lost 0 bases and J lost 5 bases. The CDR3 runs 15 residues. The V gene's germline CDR1 is GTSNPN and CDR2 SVGIG (reference sequence). The CDR3 DNA is TGTGCCTGGAGTGTAATAGCGGGAGGAAACAATGAGCAGTTCTTC. This codes for CAWSVIAGGNNEQFF.

This chain uses TRBV13 with TRBJ1-1, with D possibly matching TRBD1 (6 bases). The CDR3 spans 13 residues. Trimming removed 5 bases from V and 4 bases from J, with 11 bases in between. The germline gives CDR1 PRHDT, CDR2 FYEKMQ (reference sequence). The CDR3 region is CASSPQGGTEAFF. In DNA, the CDR3 is TGTGCCAGCAGCCCACAGGGAGGCACTGAAGCTTTCTTT.

The chain employs TRBV9 and TRBJ2-5, with 9 bases fitting TRBD1. Germline CDR1 SGDLS, CDR2 YYNGEE. Trimming cost V 3 bases and J 4 bases; bases outside gene matches: 7. The CDR3 is 15 amino acids. Here the CDR3 DNA reads TGTGCCAGCAGCGAGCGGGACAGGGTGACAGAGACCCAGTACTTC. Protein: CASSERDRVTETQYF. Supplemented by reference TRBV9 and TRBJ2-5, the full variable domain reads DSGVTQTPKHLITATGQRVTLRCSPRSGDLSVYWYQQSLDQGLQFLIQYYNGEERAKGNILERFSAQQFPDLHSELNLSSLELGDSALYFCASSERDRVTETQYFGPGTRLLVL.

The table lists this clonotype with many counts. CDR3 loop: CASSPWGNLENQPQHF. In DNA, the CDR3 is TGTGCCAGCAGCCCATGGGGGAACCTTGAGAATCAGCCCCAGCATTTT. The V gene is TRBV7-8, the J gene TRBJ1-5; TRBD1 is a possible D gene (5 bases). Trimming removed 5 bases at V and 4 bases at J, with 18 bases between. Germline CDR1 reads SGHVS; CDR2 reads FQNEAQ. There are 16 residues in the CDR3.

This clonotype was found many times. The J gene is TRBJ2-4, the V gene TRBV20-1, with 7 bases that match TRBD2. The CDR3 runs to 13 residues. CDR1 and CDR2 from the germline V gene are DFQATT and SNEGSKA (reference sequence). The V gene end was trimmed by 0 bases and the J gene end by 8 bases; junction bases not matched to a gene: 4. The CDR3 region has the DNA TGCAGTGCTAGAGATGGGAGGGTGGACATTCAGTACTTC. This sequence encodes CSARDGRVDIQYF.

The chain links TRBV6-5 to TRBJ2-7; tentatively, D is TRBD1 (5 bases). Germline V gives CDR1 MNHEY, CDR2 SVGAGI. The V and J ends lost 4 bases and 1 base respectively, with 14 bases between them. The CDR3 sequence is 15 residues long. The CDR3 DNA sequence: TGTGCCAGCAGTTCCCCGACAGCGCGGTCCTACGAGCAGTACTTC. It is translated as CASSSPTARSYEQYF.

The rearrangement joins TRBV20-1 to TRBJ2-1; 9 nucleotides match TRBD2. The CDR3 runs to 13 residues. V gave up 7 bases and J gave up 6 bases; unmatched junction bases: 7. CDR1 is DFQATT, CDR2 SNEGSKA, per germline (reference sequence). The CDR3 DNA follows: TGCAGTGGAAGTGAGCGGGAGGTCAATGAGCAGTTCTTC. Residues: CSGSEREVNEQFF.

This clonotype has more than one count but fewer than ten. V and J are TRBV9 and TRBJ1-3; tentative D call: TRBD1 (6 bases). The V gene lost 7 bases and the J gene lost 0 bases, with 23 bases spanning the gap. CDR1 is SGDLS and CDR2 is YYNGEE in the germline V gene. This CDR3 is 18 amino acids long. CDR3 in amino acids: CASGGGTPDPFSGNTIYF. The CDR3 nucleotides read TGTGCCAGCGGAGGTGGGACACCTGATCCGTTCTCTGGAAACACCATATATTTT. The entire variable domain, with the rest obtained from reference TRBV9 and TRBJ1-3, is as follows: DSGVTQTPKHLITATGQRVTLRCSPRSGDLSVYWYQQSLDQGLQFLIQYYNGEERAKGNILERFSAQQFPDLHSELNLSSLELGDSALYFCASGGGTPDPFSGNTIYFGEGSWLTVV.

This clonotype was seen ten or more times. This chain joins TRBV4-3 and TRBJ2-2; tentatively, D is TRBD2 (6 bases). The CDR3 is made up of 16 amino acids. Germline loops: CDR1 LGHNA, CDR2 YSLEER. Between the trimmed V and J ends, which lost 3 bases and 0 bases, there was a span of 11 bases. The CDR3 sequence: CASSQSRTTNTGELFF. CDR3 nucleotides: TGCGCCAGCAGCCAGTCGAGGACTACGAACACCGGGGAGCTGTTTTTT.

The V call is TRBV5-1, the J call TRBJ1-4, with D possibly TRBD1 on 6 matching bases. Germline loops: CDR1 SGHRS, CDR2 YFSETQ. Trimming stripped 1 base from V and 8 bases from J, with 12 bases between. This CDR3 is built from 14 residues. The CDR3 region is CASSLWPGAEKLFF. The CDR3 nucleotides read TGCGCCAGCAGCTTGTGGCCAGGGGCGGAAAAACTGTTTTTT.

There are a few counts of this clonotype. CDR3 DNA sequence: TGTGCCAGCAGAGAGACAGGGGGGAACACTGAAGCTTTCTTT. Translating it yields CASRETGGNTEAFF. The V gene is TRBV11-1, the J gene TRBJ1-1; TRBD1 agrees at 9 bases. CDR3 length: 14 amino acids. V was pared by 6 bases and J by 1 base, with 3 bases of the junction left unmatched. Germline values: CDR1 SGHAT, CDR2 FQDESV (reference sequence).